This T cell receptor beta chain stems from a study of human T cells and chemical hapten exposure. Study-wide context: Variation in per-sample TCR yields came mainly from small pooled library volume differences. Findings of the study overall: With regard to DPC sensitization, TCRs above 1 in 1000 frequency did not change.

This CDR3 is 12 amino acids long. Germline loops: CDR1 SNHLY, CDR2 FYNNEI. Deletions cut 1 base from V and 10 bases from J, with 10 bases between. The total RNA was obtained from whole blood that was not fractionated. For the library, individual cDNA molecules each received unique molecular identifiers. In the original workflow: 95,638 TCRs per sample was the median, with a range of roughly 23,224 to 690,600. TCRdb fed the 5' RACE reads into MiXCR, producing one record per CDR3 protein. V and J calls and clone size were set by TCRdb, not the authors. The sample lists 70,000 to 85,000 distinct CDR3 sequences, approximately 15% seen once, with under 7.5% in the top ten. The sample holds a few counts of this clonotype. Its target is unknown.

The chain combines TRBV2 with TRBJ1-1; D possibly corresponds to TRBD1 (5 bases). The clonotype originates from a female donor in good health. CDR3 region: CASSEVLGGAFF. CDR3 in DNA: TGTGCCAGCAGTGAAGTTCTGGGGGGAGCTTTCTTT.